Listed below are T cell receptor beta chains from one sample, sequenced in a study of memory CD4+ T cells and cytomegalovirus serostatus. The repertoire was sequenced with immunoSEQ multiplex PCR; TCRdb's copy has only in-frame clones and lacks some. The sample yields around 45,000 clones, about 70% seen once. The sequencing sample was made of memory CD4+ T cells from blood. These TCRs come from an adult in good health and CMV-seropositive. CDR3s include the opening cysteine and the closing phenylalanine or tryptophan. The D gene is left open where the match is weak. Size tells how often a clone was seen (once, few, many) or the class of an expanded clone, and some rows leave it out.

clone_size	v_call	d_call	j_call	cdr3_aa	cdr3_nt
.	TRBV18	TRBD1	TRBJ1-5	CASSPGTGQQYRSNQPQHF	TGTGCCAGCTCACCAGGAACGGGACAGCAATATAGAAGCAATCAGCCCCAGCATTTT
.	TRBV6-1	.	TRBJ1-6	CASSGERFNSPLHF	TGTGCCAGCAGTGGAGAGAGATTTAATTCACCCCTCCACTTT
once	TRBV5-1	.	TRBJ2-7	CASSTDTPPSEQYF	TGCGCCAGCAGTACCGATACCCCCCCCAGCGAGCAGTACTTC
few	TRBV5-1	.	TRBJ2-7	CASSLAPGDDEQYF	TGCGCCAGCAGCTTGGCCCCAGGGGATGACGAGCAGTACTTC
.	TRBV10-3	TRBD1	TRBJ1-1	CATIGGQGAITEAFF	TGTGCCACCATCGGGGGACAGGGGGCGATTACTGAAGCTTTCTTT
.	TRBV7-8	TRBD1	TRBJ1-2	CASSLGRDRGYGYTF	TGTGCCAGCAGCTTAGGTCGGGACAGGGGCTATGGCTACACCTTC
.	TRBV5-6	.	TRBJ2-3	CASSFVGVTDTQYF	TGTGCCAGCAGCTTCGTAGGGGTCACAGATACGCAGTATTTT
.	TRBV11-3	.	TRBJ2-5	CASSLGAEETQYF	TGTGCCAGCAGCTTAGGGGCAGAAGAGACCCAGTACTTC
.	TRBV18	.	TRBJ2-7	CASSPLARGREQYF	TGTGCCAGCTCACCACTAGCAAGGGGTCGCGAGCAGTACTTC
.	TRBV5-1	TRBD2	TRBJ2-7	CASRNGLLPGASGAYEQYF	TGCGCCAGCAGAAACGGACTGCTGCCGGGGGCTAGCGGGGCTTACGAGCAGTACTTC
.	TRBV2	.	TRBJ1-6	CASSVDRGNSPLHF	TGTGCCAGCAGTGTGGACCGGGGGAATTCACCCCTCCACTTT
.	TRBV5-4	.	TRBJ2-5	CASSFPGREETQYF	TGTGCCAGCAGCTTTCCCGGCAGGGAAGAGACCCAGTACTTC
once	TRBV7-2	.	TRBJ2-2	CASSPDPSGELFF	TGTGCCAGCAGCCCAGACCCCTCCGGGGAGCTGTTTTTT
.	TRBV6-6	.	TRBJ1-5	CAVVEGDDQPQHF	TGTGCAGTCGTGGAGGGAGATGACCAGCCCCAGCATTTT
few	TRBV7-9	.	TRBJ1-6	CASSFGGSYNSPLHF	TGTGCCAGCAGCTTCGGCGGATCTTATAATTCACCCCTCCACTTT
few	TRBV25-1	TRBD2	TRBJ2-5	CASRDYRQETQYF	TGTGCCAGTCGGGACTACCGACAAGAGACCCAGTACTTC
.	TRBV11-2	.	TRBJ1-4	CASTLGGGNEKLFF	TGTGCCAGCACACTAGGGGGGGGTAATGAAAAACTGTTTTTT
.	TRBV14	.	TRBJ1-2	CASSPFDGGYGYTF	TGTGCCAGCAGCCCCTTTGACGGGGGCTATGGCTACACCTTC
.	TRBV1	.	TRBJ2-2	CTSSQVQGGTGELFF	TGCACCAGCAGCCAAGTACAGGGAGGGACCGGGGAGCTGTTTTTT
.	TRBV5-1	TRBD1	TRBJ1-1	CASSSRQGRSTEAFF	TGCGCCAGCAGCTCACGACAGGGGCGGAGCACTGAAGCTTTCTTT
.	TRBV6-6	.	TRBJ1-2	CASRDMGNGYTF	TGTGCCAGCCGGGACATGGGTAATGGCTACACCTTC
.	TRBV5-4	.	TRBJ2-2	CASSRRNPNTGELFF	TGTGCCAGCAGCCGCAGGAATCCGAACACCGGGGAGCTGTTTTTT
.	TRBV15	.	TRBJ1-3	CATTPTDLSGNTIYF	TGTGCCACCACCCCGACAGATCTCTCTGGAAACACCATATATTTT
.	TRBV6-5	.	TRBJ1-1	CASSSLRGTEAFF	TGTGCCAGCAGTTCCCTTAGGGGGACTGAAGCTTTCTTT
.	TRBV5-6	.	TRBJ2-5	CASSLEAPYQETQYF	TGTGCCAGCAGCTTGGAGGCCCCGTACCAAGAGACCCAGTACTTC
.	TRBV7-2	.	TRBJ2-5	CASSTSDQGTQYF	TGTGCCAGCAGCACCTCCGACCAGGGAACCCAGTACTTC
once	TRBV6-5	.	TRBJ1-6	CASEKNSPLHF	TGTGCCAGTGAGAAGAATTCACCCCTCCACTTT
.	TRBV5-6	.	TRBJ2-5	CASSLAVSPEVGTQYF	TGTGCCAGCAGCTTGGCCGTTTCCCCAGAGGTGGGGACCCAGTACTTC
.	TRBV6-4	.	TRBJ2-2	CASSDPVGELFF	TGTGCCAGCAGTGATCCCGTAGGGGAGCTGTTTTTT
.	TRBV7-3	.	TRBJ2-1	CASSFTGTNNEQFF	TGTGCCAGCAGCTTTACCGGGACCAACAATGAGCAGTTCTTC
.	TRBV7-9	TRBD1	TRBJ1-1	CASSLNVPLTGLNTEAFF	TGTGCCAGCAGCTTAAACGTTCCCCTGACAGGGCTGAACACTGAAGCTTTCTTT
.	TRBV5-1	.	TRBJ2-1	CASSLPRTYNEQFF	TGCGCCAGCAGCTTGCCCAGAACCTACAATGAGCAGTTCTTC
.	TRBV7-9	TRBD2	TRBJ2-5	CASSSFSGGAWETQYF	TGTGCCAGCAGCTCTTTCTCCGGGGGGGCATGGGAGACCCAGTACTTC
.	TRBV6-4	TRBD1	TRBJ1-1	CASSNTDRATKAFF	TGTGCCAGCAGTAATACGGACAGGGCGACTAAAGCTTTCTTT
once	TRBV5-1	TRBD2	TRBJ2-7	CASSRGGGSYEQYF	TGCGCCAGCAGCCGAGGCGGGGGCTCCTACGAGCAGTACTTC
few	TRBV5-1	.	TRBJ1-1	CASSWGARNAEAFF	TGCGCCAGCAGCTGGGGAGCGCGAAACGCTGAAGCTTTCTTT
.	TRBV5-1	.	TRBJ2-5	CASSLGDASETQYF	TGCGCCAGCAGCTTGGGGGACGCAAGTGAGACCCAGTACTTC
.	TRBV15	.	TRBJ2-1	CATSRVAGGDNEQFF	TGTGCCACCAGCAGAGTTGCGGGTGGGGACAATGAGCAGTTCTTC
.	TRBV6-1	TRBD1	TRBJ1-3	CASGGQPISGNTIYF	TGTGCCAGCGGGGGACAGCCGATCTCTGGAAACACCATATATTTT
.	TRBV10-3	.	TRBJ1-2	CAISDPDQEMGGYTF	TGTGCCATCAGTGACCCCGATCAGGAGATGGGGGGCTACACCTTC
.	TRBV7-3	TRBD1	TRBJ1-6	CASSLWGQGANSPLHF	TGTGCCAGCAGCTTATGGGGACAGGGGGCTAATTCACCCCTCCACTTT